This T cell receptor beta chain came from a study of blood T cell repertoires in COVID-19. Whole-study context: Both acute and convalescent COVID-19 samples were obtained from the United States, Italy and Spain.

TCRdb's table, derived via immunoSEQ multiplex PCR, lists solely in-frame clones and lacks some. The sample includes some 270,000 clones, approximately 84% seen only once; the top ten take about a sixth. Sample: peripheral blood. The clonotype originates from a person aged 65-85 years with COVID-19, enrolled during active disease.

CDR3 residues: CASSQEGLAGPGSGANVLTF. The DNA for the CDR3 is TGCGCCAGCAGCCAAGAGGGACTAGCGGGGCCCGGCTCTGGGGCCAACGTCCTGACTTTC. This chain links TRBV4-3 with TRBJ2-6, with 13 nucleotides matching TRBD2. CDR3 length: 20 amino acids. The germline V gene encodes CDR1 LGHNA and CDR2 YSLEER. Unmatched junction bases numbered 5, after V lost 0 bases and J lost 0 bases.